The present TCR beta chain was sequenced within a study of T-cell memory formation after mild COVID-19. Germline CDR1 and CDR2: SGHAT and FQNNGV. Trimming cost V 5 bases and J 5 bases, with 15 bases left between them. The length of the CDR3 is 14 residues. It was 5'RACE with constant-segment primers that produced the TCR alpha and TCR beta cDNA libraries, which carried sample barcodes and UMIs. TCRdb re-called the 5' RACE reads with MiXCR, one entry per CDR3 protein. The sample contains approximately 230,000 distinct CDR3 sequences, about 17% of which appear only once. Specimen: PBMCs or a T cell subset sorted from them (not recorded which). This TCR was sampled from a man younger than 35 who had mild COVID-19 (a few samples of this study predate the infection). Cell type and time point are not known. The J gene is TRBJ2-5, the V gene TRBV11-2; no clear D gene. The CDR3 sequence: CASSGATVGETQYF. For the CDR3, the DNA is TGTGCCAGCAGCGGAGCTACGGTGGGGGAGACCCAGTACTTC. The complete variable domain, with remaining parts taken from reference TRBV11-2 and TRBJ2-5, reads EAGVAQSPRYKIIEKRQSVAFWCNPISGHATLYWYQQILGQGPKLLIQFQNNGVVDDSQLPKDRFSAERLKGVDSTLKIQPAKLEDSAVYLCASSGATVGETQYFGPGTRLLVL.